A selection of T cell receptor beta chains follows, all from one sample in a study of blood T cells in healthy people across ages. TCRdb recomputed calls from the 5' RACE reads with MiXCR, one row per CDR3 protein. The profile covers about 1.8 million distinct CDR3 sequences, with roughly 52% appearing a single time and 2% to 2.5% taken by the ten largest. Material: blood. The receptors originated from a woman in her thirties or forties in good health. The CDR3 runs from the conserved cysteine through the conserved F or W. A D gene is named only where the DNA matches it firmly. Rows give clone size only sometimes, using once, few, many, or a class for an expanded clone.

clone size	D gene	CDR3 length	V gene	J gene	CDR3 protein	CDR3 DNA
NA	NA	13	TRBV6-2/TRBV6-3	TRBJ2-1	CASSSPNSNEQFF	TGTGCCAGCAGTAGCCCCAATTCCAATGAGCAGTTCTTC
few	NA	14	TRBV13	TRBJ2-1	CASSLAPKRGEQFF	TGTGCCAGCAGCTTAGCTCCCAAGAGGGGTGAGCAGTTCTTC
NA	NA	18	TRBV28	TRBJ2-6	CASSTRTNSGSGANVLTF	TGTGCCAGCAGTACTAGGACAAATAGTGGGTCTGGGGCCAACGTCCTGACTTTC
few	TRBD1	19	TRBV29-1	TRBJ2-7	CSVESGFTGGAQGSYEQYF	TGCAGCGTTGAATCGGGCTTTACAGGGGGCGCTCAAGGCTCCTACGAGCAGTACTTC
few	TRBD1	14	TRBV24-1	TRBJ2-1	CATSETGGWDEQFF	TGTGCCACCAGTGAAACAGGGGGCTGGGATGAGCAGTTCTTC
NA	NA	14	TRBV6-5	TRBJ2-7	CASSPGGILYEQYF	TGTGCCAGCAGTCCAGGGGGGATTCTTTACGAGCAGTACTTC
NA	TRBD2	15	TRBV5-1	TRBJ2-5	CASALIAGLQETQYF	TGCGCCAGTGCCCTCATAGCGGGCCTGCAAGAGACCCAGTACTTC
few	NA	13	TRBV10-1	TRBJ2-7	CASKETLGSEQYF	TGCGCCAGCAAAGAAACCCTCGGGTCCGAGCAGTACTTC
NA	NA	17	TRBV4-3	TRBJ2-1	CASSQERNSGDYNEQFF	TGCGCCAGCAGCCAAGAACGAAACTCAGGAGACTACAATGAGCAGTTCTTC
few	NA	12	TRBV28	TRBJ2-4	CASRGYKNIQYF	TGTGCCAGCAGGGGATATAAGAACATTCAGTACTTC
NA	TRBD1	18	TRBV4-3	TRBJ2-1	CASSLRPGGPPTYNEQFF	TGCGCCAGCAGCCTTCGTCCAGGGGGACCCCCCACCTACAATGAGCAGTTCTTC
once	NA	16	TRBV20-1	TRBJ2-4	CSAPGHMAGAKNIQYF	TGCAGTGCTCCGGGACATATGGCAGGGGCCAAAAACATTCAGTACTTC
few	TRBD1	16	TRBV5-6	TRBJ2-1	CASSLEGTGASHEQFF	TGTGCCAGCAGCTTGGAGGGGACAGGAGCCTCTCATGAGCAGTTCTTC
NA	NA	15	TRBV27	TRBJ1-4	CASCVPGGANEKLFF	TGTGCCAGCTGCGTCCCGGGGGGGGCTAATGAAAAACTGTTTTTT
once	TRBD1	18	TRBV10-3	TRBJ2-3	CAISGGSTGTMVTDTQYF	TGTGCCATCAGTGGAGGCTCGACAGGGACAATGGTCACAGATACGCAGTATTTT
NA	TRBD2	18	TRBV10-3	TRBJ2-7	CAISENSGTTHLWDEQYF	TGTGCCATCAGCGAGAACTCCGGGACTACCCACCTCTGGGACGAGCAGTACTTC
NA	TRBD1	15	TRBV10-3	TRBJ2-7	CAISEGTGVYNEQYF	TGTGCCATCAGTGAGGGGACAGGGGTTTACAATGAGCAGTACTTC
NA	NA	13	TRBV5-4	TRBJ2-3	CASARVDGDTQYF	TGTGCCAGCGCTCGGGTGGACGGCGATACGCAGTATTTT
NA	NA	14	TRBV4-2	TRBJ1-1	CASSQEGERSEAFF	TGTGCCAGCAGCCAAGAGGGCGAGCGGAGTGAAGCTTTCTTT
NA	NA	15	TRBV18	TRBJ2-1	CASSPPGTRGNEQFF	TGTGCCAGCTCACCACCGGGGACCAGGGGCAATGAGCAGTTCTTC
NA	TRBD1	15	TRBV4-3	TRBJ2-7	CASSQEGGVGYEQYF	TGCGCCAGCAGCCAAGAAGGGGGCGTAGGATACGAGCAGTACTTC
NA	TRBD2	15	TRBV28	TRBJ2-7	CASSSMGEGTYEQYF	TGTGCCAGCAGTTCAATGGGGGAGGGGACCTACGAGCAGTACTTC
few	NA	16	TRBV5-1	TRBJ1-2	CASSLTGAGDYYGYTF	TGCGCCAGCAGCTTGACCGGGGCAGGTGATTACTATGGCTACACCTTC
NA	NA	12	TRBV7-2	TRBJ2-7	CASSSGADEQYF	TGTGCCAGCAGCTCGGGAGCCGACGAGCAGTACTTC
few	NA	12	TRBV6-5	TRBJ2-3	CASSPVPDTQYF	TGTGCCAGCAGCCCGGTCCCAGATACGCAGTATTTT
NA	TRBD1	14	TRBV18	TRBJ2-5	CASSPPTDRVGQYF	TGTGCCAGCTCACCACCGACGGACAGGGTAGGGCAGTACTTC
NA	NA	13	TRBV28	TRBJ2-7	CASSPGQFHEQYF	TGTGCCAGCAGTCCCGGACAGTTCCACGAGCAGTACTTC
NA	NA	13	TRBV19	TRBJ1-5	CASSPNSGGLQHF	TGTGCCAGTAGTCCGAACAGCGGGGGACTACAGCATTTT
NA	NA	16	TRBV5-1	TRBJ2-2	CASSLEVTLSTGELFF	TGCGCCAGCAGCTTGGAAGTGACACTGAGCACCGGGGAGCTGTTTTTT
few	NA	16	TRBV7-2	TRBJ1-2	CASSSQTVTLQYGYTF	TGTGCCAGCAGCTCACAGACAGTTACTCTTCAATATGGCTACACCTTC
NA	TRBD1	14	TRBV29-1	TRBJ2-5	CSAGRTGLRETQYF	TGCAGCGCCGGAAGGACAGGGTTACGGGAGACCCAGTACTTC
NA	NA	15	TRBV18	TRBJ1-4	CASSGYRDREFELFF	TGTGCCAGCTCAGGTTACCGGGACCGCGAGTTTGAACTGTTTTTT
NA	NA	14	TRBV6-6	TRBJ2-3	CASRETYSTDTQYF	TGTGCCAGCAGGGAGACATATAGCACAGATACGCAGTATTTT
many	NA	14	TRBV6-5	TRBJ2-7	CASRINRNSYEQYF	TGTGCCAGCAGAATCAACAGGAACTCCTACGAGCAGTACTTC
few	NA	12	TRBV29-1	TRBJ1-1	CSVERPGTEAFF	TGCAGCGTTGAAAGGCCAGGCACTGAAGCTTTCTTT
NA	TRBD2	16	TRBV7-9	TRBJ2-1	CASSPTASGGNNEQFF	TGTGCCAGCAGCCCGACGGCGAGCGGGGGGAACAATGAGCAGTTCTTC
NA	TRBD2	17	TRBV20-1	TRBJ2-1	CSATGLAGGPLYNEQFF	TGCAGTGCAACAGGACTAGCGGGGGGGCCCCTCTACAATGAGCAGTTCTTC
few	TRBD2	15	TRBV7-7	TRBJ2-5	CASSLASGGMQTQYF	TGTGCTAGCAGCTTAGCTAGCGGGGGGATGCAGACCCAGTACTTC